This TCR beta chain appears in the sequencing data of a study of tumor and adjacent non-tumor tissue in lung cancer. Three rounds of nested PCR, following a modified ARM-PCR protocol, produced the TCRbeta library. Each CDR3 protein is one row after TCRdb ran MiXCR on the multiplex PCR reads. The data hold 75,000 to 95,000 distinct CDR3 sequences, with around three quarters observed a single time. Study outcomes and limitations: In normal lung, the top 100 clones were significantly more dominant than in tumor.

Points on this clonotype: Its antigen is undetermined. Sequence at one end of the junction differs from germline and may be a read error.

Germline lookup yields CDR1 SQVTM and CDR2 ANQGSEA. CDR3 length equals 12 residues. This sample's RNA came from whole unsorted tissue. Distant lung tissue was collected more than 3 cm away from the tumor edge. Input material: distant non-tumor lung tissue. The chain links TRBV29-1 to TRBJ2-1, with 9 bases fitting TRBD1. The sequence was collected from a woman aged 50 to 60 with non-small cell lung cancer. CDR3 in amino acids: CSVENRGRKHFF. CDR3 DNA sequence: TGCAGCGTTGAAAACAGGGGGCGTAAGCACTTCTTC.